This entry lists 2 T cell receptor beta chains sequenced from one sample in a study of blood T cell repertoires in COVID-19. Profiling relied on immunoSEQ multiplex PCR, and the TCRdb table lists in-frame clones only, not all of them. The sample comprises over 200,000 clones, approximately 81% of which are singletons, and under 20% rests with the top ten. Sample: PBMCs or T cells enriched from blood (not recorded which). These receptors came from a man in his forties who had recovered from COVID-19.

This CDR3 reads CASSGQREDSSYEQYF. For the CDR3, the DNA is TGTGCCAGCAGTGGACAGCGGGAGGACTCTTCCTACGAGCAGTACTTC. The chain carries TRBV6-1 and TRBJ2-7; TRBD2 matches 9 bases. Losses at the gene ends were 4 bases for V and 1 base for J; bases not matched to a gene: 8. Germline values: CDR1 MNHNS, CDR2 SASEGT. The CDR3 extends over 16 amino acids.

V and J are TRBV10-2 and TRBJ1-2, with D possibly being TRBD1 (6 bases). Germline CDR1 and CDR2: WSHSY and SAAADI. The CDR3 has 17 amino acids. Trimming pared 3 bases from V and 6 bases from J, leaving 23 bases between. The CDR3 DNA follows: TGCGCCAGCAGTGAAGGATCCTTCGGGACATGGATGGATGGCTACACCTTC. It yields the protein CASSEGSFGTWMDGYTF.